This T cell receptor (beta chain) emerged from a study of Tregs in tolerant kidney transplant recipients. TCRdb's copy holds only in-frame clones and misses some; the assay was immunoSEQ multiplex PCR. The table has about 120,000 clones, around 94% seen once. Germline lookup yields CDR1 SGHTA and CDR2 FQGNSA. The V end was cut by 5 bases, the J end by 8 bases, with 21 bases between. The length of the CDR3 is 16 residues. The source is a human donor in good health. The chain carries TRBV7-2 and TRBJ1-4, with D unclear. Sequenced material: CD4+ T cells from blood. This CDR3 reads CASSVNTKGGGEKLFF. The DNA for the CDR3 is TGTGCCAGCAGCGTAAACACCAAGGGTGGAGGAGAAAAACTGTTTTTT.